Here is one TCR beta chain with its context. The antigen is not known. Repertoires were generated with immunoSEQ multiplex PCR, while TCRdb's copy carries only in-frame clones and drops some. In the table there are under 350,000 clones, around 85% of which are singletons. This CDR3 comprises 15 residues. Germline CDR1 and CDR2: SEHNR and FQNEAQ (reference sequence). The trim removed 5 bases at V and 6 bases at J, leaving 9 bases unmatched. The data are from a study of cytomegalovirus exposure and HLA in healthy donors. Whole-study findings and limits: Cytomegalovirus association was listed for 150 to 200 TCR beta chains. A classifier reportedly called cytomegalovirus status with high sensitivity and specificity. Rare sequences made up most TCRs, while some public TCRs were found in many donors. Within the approximately 110 validation repertoires, first-cohort TCR clusters tended to co-occur, according to a later analysis.

This clonotype was obtained from a woman between 18 and 29 years old in good health and CMV-seronegative. The J gene is TRBJ2-1, the V gene TRBV7-9; 8 nucleotides align to TRBD2. Sequenced sample: PBMCs. The CDR3 reads CASSLQGLVGNEQFF. In nucleotides, the CDR3 is TGTGCCAGCAGCCTACAGGGACTAGTGGGCAATGAGCAGTTCTTC.